One and the same sample provided the 13 T cell receptor beta chains below, sequenced in a study of blood T cell repertoires in COVID-19. TCRdb's copy holds only in-frame clones and misses some; the assay was immunoSEQ multiplex PCR. The table shows around 140,000 clones, with around 88% occurring only once. The sequenced sample was peripheral blood. These receptors originate from a man between 60 and 75 years old with active or convalescent COVID-19.

The V call is TRBV6-6, the J call TRBJ1-5, with a possible D match to TRBD1 (5 bases). With 5 bases removed from V and 1 base from J, the gap between germline ends came to 15 bases. Germline V lookup: CDR1 MNHNY, CDR2 SVGAGI (reference sequence). The length of the CDR3 is 16 residues. The CDR3 region is CASSLGGYASNQPQHF. The CDR3 nucleotides are TGTGCCAGCAGTCTCGGGGGGTATGCAAGCAATCAGCCCCAGCATTTT.

To note about this clone: Other DNA sequences in this specimen translate into the identical CDR3. The rearrangement links TRBV29-1 to TRBJ1-1, with a possible D match to TRBD1 (5 bases). The germline V and J ends were trimmed by 4 bases and 6 bases, with 9 bases remaining between them. CDR1 and CDR2 (germline): SQVTM, ANQGSEA. CDR3 length: 11 residues. The CDR3 DNA reads TGCAGCGTTGGGGACTTGGCTGAAGCTTTCTTT. This encodes CSVGDLAEAFF.

The rearrangement uses TRBV15 and TRBJ2-1; 9 nucleotides match TRBD2. There are 18 residues in the CDR3. CDR1 is LNHNV, CDR2 YYDKDF, per germline (reference sequence). The CDR3 protein is CAGILPTGGRASYNEQFF. CDR3 coding DNA: TGTGCTGGAATCCTACCGACCGGCGGGAGGGCCTCCTACAATGAGCAGTTCTTC.

V usage is TRBV5-1 and J usage is TRBJ2-5, with D possibly TRBD1 on 5 matching bases. Trimming stripped 5 bases from V and 3 bases from J, with 17 bases between. The germline V gene has CDR1 SGHRS and CDR2 YFSETQ. This CDR3 spans 15 amino acids. The CDR3 DNA is TGCGCCAGCAGGACAGCAGTTGGGCCCGAAGAGACCCAGTACTTC. It is translated as CASRTAVGPEETQYF.

V gene TRBV6-5 combines with J gene TRBJ2-7; 12 nucleotides agree with TRBD2. Germline V CDR1 and CDR2: MNHEY, SVGAGI. This CDR3 comprises 15 residues. Trimming removed 5 bases from V and 3 bases from J; junction bases left unmatched: 5. CDR3 DNA: TGTGCCAGCAGTACCGGACTAGCGGGAATCTACGAGCAGTACTTC. Translating gives CASSTGLAGIYEQYF.

V gene TRBV27 combines with J gene TRBJ1-2; D might be TRBD1 (5 bases). V lost 2 bases and J 4 bases, leaving 11 bases between the germline ends. The V gene's germline CDR1 is MNHEY and CDR2 SMNVEV (reference sequence). CDR3 length equals 14 residues. This chain's CDR3 is CASSLRGSAYGYTF. The CDR3 DNA reads as TGTGCCAGCAGTTTAAGGGGCAGCGCCTATGGCTACACCTTC.

The CDR3 coding sequence is TGTGCCAGCAGGCCGGCTCGGGTGAGGGAGGGCTACACCTTC. Its protein is CASRPARVREGYTF. The chain couples TRBV28 to TRBJ1-2; D gene ambiguous. CDR3 length equals 14 residues. Trimming pared 6 bases from V and 8 bases from J, leaving 19 bases between. Germline V gives CDR1 MDHEN, CDR2 SYDVKM.

DNA of the CDR3: TGTGCCAGCAGCGAGGATGGCTACACCTTC. Translated: CASSEDGYTF. The V gene is TRBV5-5, the J gene TRBJ1-2; D is unresolved. Germline-derived CDR1 and CDR2 are SGHKS and YYEKEE (reference sequence). Trimming cost V 4 bases and J 6 bases, with 4 bases left between them. This CDR3 has 10 residues.

The rearrangement joins TRBV9 to TRBJ2-1; the match to TRBD2 covers 12 bases. The CDR3 has 15 residues. The germline V gene has CDR1 SGDLS and CDR2 YYNGEE. Trimming removed 5 bases from V and 6 bases from J; junction bases left unmatched: 6. The CDR3, as DNA: TGTGCCAGCAGTCGTCTAGCGGGAGGGCCCAATGAGCAGTTCTTC. Its protein product is CASSRLAGGPNEQFF.

The chain joins TRBV7-8 to TRBJ2-5; 9 positions match TRBD2. The junction had 6 bases not matched to a gene; V was cut back by 2 bases and J by 5 bases. Germline CDR1 reads SGHVS; CDR2 reads FQNEAQ. The CDR3 is made up of 15 amino acids. As DNA, the CDR3 is TGTGCCAGCAGCTTACCAAGCGGGGGGAGGGAGACCCAGTACTTC. Its translation is CASSLPSGGRETQYF. Complete variable domain (other parts from reference TRBV7-8 and TRBJ2-5): GAGVSQSPRYKVAKRGQDVALRCDPISGHVSLFWYQQALGQGPEFLTYFQNEAQLDKSGLPSDRFFAERPEGSVSTLKIQRTQQEDSAVYLCASSLPSGGRETQYFGPGTRLLVL.

The chain is built from TRBV5-5 and TRBJ1-4, with D unclear. V dropped 4 bases and J dropped 4 bases, with 11 bases sitting between them. This CDR3 is 14 amino acids long. CDR1 SGHKS and CDR2 YYEKEE come from the germline V gene (reference sequence). The CDR3 here is CASSHVEGNEKLFF. Written as DNA, the CDR3 is TGTGCCAGCAGCCATGTCGAGGGTAATGAAAAACTGTTTTTT.

V and J are TRBV7-2 and TRBJ1-1, with 10 bases lining up with TRBD1. The V and J ends lost 7 bases and 6 bases, in that order; junction bases with no gene match: 20. Germline V gene sequence: CDR1 SGHTA, CDR2 FQGNSA. This CDR3 is 18 amino acids long. Here the CDR3 DNA reads TGTGCCAGCAAGGGACAGGGGATTAGAGGGGGTTCTGGCTCTGAAGCTTTCTTT. Translating it yields CASKGQGIRGGSGSEAFF.

The chain couples TRBV4-3 to TRBJ1-5; a possible D gene is TRBD1 (6 bases). The CDR3 totals 17 residues. Germline assignment: CDR1 LGHNA and CDR2 YSLEER. Deletions cut 0 bases from V and 0 bases from J, with 12 bases between. The CDR3, as DNA: TGCGCCAGCAGCCAAGATGTAACAGGGCGTAGCAATCAGCCCCAGCATTTT. Residues: CASSQDVTGRSNQPQHF.